This T cell receptor beta chain is drawn from a study of Ad26.COV2.S vaccination and SARS-CoV-2 variants. About the study: Dosing was one shot or two shots 56 days apart.

On this clone itself: The target antigen is unknown.

Stated treatment: 15 to 20 received Ad26.COV2.S at low or high dose, single or two shots; roughly five received placebo; per-sample allocation not given. Samples came from day 63 after the first vaccine or placebo injection. Within Boston, the person who donated was an adult of 18-55 years. Expression of Wuhan-strain SARS-CoV-2 spike came from the Ad26 vector that formed the vaccine. This CDR3 has 17 amino acids. The V end lost 1 base, the J end lost 5 bases, and 21 bases lay between the germline ends. Germline CDR1 reads SGHTS; CDR2 reads YDEGEE. The assay was immunoSEQ multiplex PCR, and TCRdb's table has in-frame clones only and misses some. This sample carries hundreds of thousands of clones, around 89% of them seen once, and the ten largest clones take around 5.3%. Study-wide results and limits: Following vaccination, spike-specific CD8+ and CD4+ T cell responses reportedly exhibited substantial breadth.

This TCR was recovered from a person aged 18-60 years who received the Ad26.COV2.S COVID-19 vaccine or a placebo. The chain is built from TRBV5-8 and TRBJ2-5, with a possible D match to TRBD2 (5 bases). The sequencing used peripheral blood, collected in a trial of Ad26.COV2.S vaccine versus placebo. In DNA, the CDR3 is TGTGCCAGCAGCTTGCAGAGGTCGTCGCGGGTACGGGAGACCCAGTACTTC. Translated, it gives CASSLQRSSRVRETQYF.